A selection of T cell receptor beta chains follows, all from one sample in a study of CD8 T cells in Susac syndrome. Using its own MiXCR run on the immunoSEQ multiplex PCR reads, TCRdb lists one record per CDR3 protein. The sample carries approximately 130,000 distinct CDR3 sequences, around 91% recorded once. Specimen: CD8+ T cells from PBMCs. The source of these receptors is a human donor with multiple sclerosis. Each CDR3 is given with its conserved first and last residue. Fields, in order: CDR3 DNA, CDR3 protein, J gene, V gene, clone size, D gene. A D gene is named only where the DNA matches it firmly. Size values are once, few and many counts, or a class for expanded clones, and some rows have none.

TGTGCCAGCAGCCCTCTTGCGGACCCGGGGACTGAAGCTTTCTTT,CASSPLADPGTEAFF,TRBJ1-1,TRBV9,NA,NA
TGCAGTGCTACCGTAACGGCCTCCTACAATGAGCAGTTCTTC,CSATVTASYNEQFF,TRBJ2-1,TRBV20-1,NA,NA
TGTGCCAGCACTCATAGAGGGTACGAGCAGTACTTC,CASTHRGYEQYF,TRBJ2-7,TRBV6-1,NA,NA
TGTGCCAGCAGTGAGTTCCTAGCGGGAACCGGGAATGAGCAGTTCTTC,CASSEFLAGTGNEQFF,TRBJ2-1,TRBV2,NA,TRBD2
TGTGCCAGCAGCCCTGATCTCTACGATACGCAGTATTTT,CASSPDLYDTQYF,TRBJ2-3,TRBV7-8,NA,NA
TGTGCCAGCTCACCGCGGACGGAAATGTCGCAGTATTTT,CASSPRTEMSQYF,TRBJ2-3,TRBV18,NA,NA
TGCGCCAGCAGCCAATGGTGGGGGACGGGGGAAAAACTGTTTTTT,CASSQWWGTGEKLFF,TRBJ1-4,TRBV4-3,NA,NA
TGTGCCAGCAGCGGGGTGACCCTACCCAATGAGCAGTTCTTC,CASSGVTLPNEQFF,TRBJ2-1,TRBV7-9,NA,NA
TGTGCCAGCAGTGAATACTACGAGCAGTACTTC,CASSEYYEQYF,TRBJ2-7,TRBV6-1,NA,NA
TGTGCCACAGGGACAGGGGGCTTGGACGAGCAGTACTTC,CATGTGGLDEQYF,TRBJ2-7,TRBV10-3,NA,TRBD1
TGTGCCAGCAGTGAACGACTAGCGGGTCACTCTGGGGCCAACGTCCTGACTTTC,CASSERLAGHSGANVLTF,TRBJ2-6,TRBV25-1,few,TRBD2
TGTGCCAGCAGTTACGGGACAGAGGGAGAGCAGTTCTTC,CASSYGTEGEQFF,TRBJ2-1,TRBV27,NA,TRBD1
TGTGCCAGCAGCTACCCTACGGACCAAGAGACCCAGTACTTC,CASSYPTDQETQYF,TRBJ2-5,TRBV7-9,NA,NA
TGTGCCAGCAGCTTGTGGGGGAATACTAATGAAAAACTGTTTTTT,CASSLWGNTNEKLFF,TRBJ1-4,TRBV11-2,NA,NA
TGTGCCAGCAGGATACCGGGGAACGAGCAGTACTTC,CASRIPGNEQYF,TRBJ2-7,TRBV2,NA,NA
TGTGCCTGGGGCGGCGGGGAGCTGTTTTTT,CAWGGGELFF,TRBJ2-2,TRBV30,NA,NA
TGTGCCAGCAGTTTGCTGGAAAATAGCAATCAGCCCCAGCATTTT,CASSLLENSNQPQHF,TRBJ1-5,TRBV27,NA,NA
TGCGCCAGCACTTGGGGGACGGGAGACAATGAGCAGTTCTTC,CASTWGTGDNEQFF,TRBJ2-1,TRBV10-2,NA,NA
TGTGCCAGCAGCCAAGACAACAGGGGATTAAACTTC,CASSQDNRGLNF,TRBJ2-7,TRBV14,NA,TRBD1
TGTGCCAGTAGTCCTCACACAGGGCGCGAGCAGTACTTC,CASSPHTGREQYF,TRBJ2-7,TRBV19,NA,NA
TGTGCCAGCAGCGTAGGCGGCTCCTACGAGCAGTACTTC,CASSVGGSYEQYF,TRBJ2-7,TRBV9,NA,NA
TGTGCCAGCAGCCTTACGGCAGTACAAGAGACCCAGTACTTC,CASSLTAVQETQYF,TRBJ2-5,TRBV3-1,few,NA
TGTGCCAGCAGTTTATCCGCAGGCTACGAGCAGTACTTC,CASSLSAGYEQYF,TRBJ2-7,TRBV27,NA,NA
TGTGCCATCAGGCGGCCCCGTCAGCAGGCCAGCACAGATACGCAGTATTTT,CAIRRPRQQASTDTQYF,TRBJ2-3,TRBV10-3,NA,NA
TGTGCCAGCACTTCCCGGGACAGGTATTCTGGGGCCAACGTCCTGACTTTC,CASTSRDRYSGANVLTF,TRBJ2-6,TRBV6-5,NA,TRBD1
TGTGCCAGCAGCGGGGAGGGCGAGCAGTACTTC,CASSGEGEQYF,TRBJ2-7,TRBV25-1,NA,TRBD2
TGCAGCGCGACACTACCTTCATACAATGAGCAGTTCTTC,CSATLPSYNEQFF,TRBJ2-1,TRBV29-1,NA,NA
TGTGCCAGCAGTGTCGCGGGAGGGCCGGATGAGCAGTTCTTC,CASSVAGGPDEQFF,TRBJ2-1,TRBV6-2/TRBV6-3,NA,TRBD2
TGTGCCTGGAGGCGGGATGTCTTCTACGAGCAGTACTTC,CAWRRDVFYEQYF,TRBJ2-7,TRBV30,NA,NA
TGCGCCAGCAGCCAGCCCGGGACAGTTTACGAGCAGTACTTC,CASSQPGTVYEQYF,TRBJ2-7,TRBV4-1,NA,TRBD1
TGTGCCAGCAGCGCACCACTAGCGGGAGGACCTTACAATGAGCAGTTCTTC,CASSAPLAGGPYNEQFF,TRBJ2-1,TRBV13,NA,TRBD2
TGCGCCAGCAGGAGGGACAGGACTCAAGAGACCCAGTACTTC,CASRRDRTQETQYF,TRBJ2-5,TRBV5-1,NA,TRBD1
TGCGCCACCCCGGACCGGCCCCAGCATTTT,CATPDRPQHF,TRBJ1-5,TRBV23-1,NA,NA
TGCAGCGTTGCCCCAGGTCCGGTGCTATACGAGCAGTACTTC,CSVAPGPVLYEQYF,TRBJ2-7,TRBV29-1,NA,NA
TGTGCCAGCAGTGGACCGGCGGGAGGGCCAAATGAGCAGTTCTTC,CASSGPAGGPNEQFF,TRBJ2-1,TRBV2,NA,TRBD2
TGTGCCAGCAGACCCGGACAGGGGTTCACTGAAGCTTTCTTT,CASRPGQGFTEAFF,TRBJ1-1,TRBV6-2/TRBV6-3,NA,TRBD1
TGTGCCAGCAGTGAAGCGCGGACAGCTAATGAAAAACTGTTTTTT,CASSEARTANEKLFF,TRBJ1-4,TRBV2,NA,NA
TGTGCCAGCAGCTTGGGTGGAGGACTAGCGGACTACGAGCAGTACTTC,CASSLGGGLADYEQYF,TRBJ2-7,TRBV11-2,NA,TRBD2
TGTGCCAGCAGTTTATACCCGGGACAGGGGGCGGTGGAGACCCAGTACTTC,CASSLYPGQGAVETQYF,TRBJ2-5,TRBV28,NA,TRBD1
TGTGCCAGCACCCCGGGTCCCCCCGAGCAGTTCTTC,CASTPGPPEQFF,TRBJ2-1,TRBV12-3/TRBV12-4,NA,NA
TGTGCCAGCAGCTTAGCACTGGGAGGTGAAAAACTGTTTTTT,CASSLALGGEKLFF,TRBJ1-4,TRBV7-9,NA,NA
TGCGCCAGCAGCACCACTAGCGGGAGTAACTATGAGCAGTTCTTC,CASSTTSGSNYEQFF,TRBJ2-1,TRBV5-1,NA,TRBD2
TGTGCCTGGAGTGTACATCGTTCCACTGAAGCTTTCTTT,CAWSVHRSTEAFF,TRBJ1-1,TRBV30,NA,NA
TGTGCCAGCAGTTCCGATGCAACTAATGAAAAACTGTTTTTT,CASSSDATNEKLFF,TRBJ1-4,TRBV6-1,few,NA
TGTGCCAGTAGTATCTCTTGGGGGTCCACTGAAGCTTTCTTT,CASSISWGSTEAFF,TRBJ1-1,TRBV19,NA,NA
TGTGCCAGCAGCCCGAGGGACAGGTACAATCAGCCCCAGCATTTT,CASSPRDRYNQPQHF,TRBJ1-5,TRBV7-8,NA,TRBD1